This entry is about one TCR beta chain. This entry belongs to a study of OX40 agonist ivuxolimab in advanced cancers. CDR3 size: 14 residues. Germline V gene data show CDR1 as WSHSY and CDR2 as SAAADI. Trimming took 6 bases from V and 6 from J; bases not matched to a gene: 7. Clones were read by immunoSEQ multiplex PCR, and TCRdb kept only the in-frame ones, dropping some. Found here are about 66,000 clones, roughly nine tenths of them singletons; the top ten hold roughly an eighth. The TCR was taken from an adult with an advanced solid tumor such as melanoma, head and neck, liver or kidney cancer. This specimen consisted of CD4+ or CD8+ T cells sorted from blood, obtained in a trial of the OX40 agonist ivuxolimab. J is TRBJ1-5 and V is TRBV10-2, with TRBD1 matching 8 bases. CDR3 residues: CASSSQGAGQPQHF. CDR3 sequence (DNA): TGCGCCAGCAGCAGCCAGGGGGCTGGTCAGCCCCAGCATTTT.